This TCR beta chain was sequenced for a study of OX40 agonist ivuxolimab in advanced cancers. On the study more broadly: Patients received ivuxolimab, an intravenous treatment, every 2 weeks at 0.01 to 10 mg/kg.

In the case of this clone: Its antigen remains unidentified.

The assay was immunoSEQ multiplex PCR, and TCRdb's table has in-frame clones only and misses some. The sample lists tens of thousands of clones, about 88% occurring once. Overall study results and limits: Doses of 0.1 to 3.0 mg/kg were accompanied by clonal expansion of CD4+ and CD8+ blood T cells by week 6. Partly responding patients at 0.1-3.0 mg/kg showed some of the smallest clonal expansion.

The origin of this receptor is an adult with an advanced solid tumor such as melanoma, head and neck, liver or kidney cancer. The sequenced sample was CD4+ or CD8+ T cells sorted from blood, obtained in a trial of the OX40 agonist ivuxolimab.

CDR3 protein: CASRQGSSYNSPLHF. CDR3 bases: TGTGCCAGCAGACAGGGGAGCTCCTATAATTCACCCCTCCACTTT. The V and J genes are TRBV27 and TRBJ1-6; TRBD1 matches at 7 bases. The CDR3 spans 15 residues. V shed 6 bases, J shed 0 bases, and the junction held 2 bases outside the gene matches. CDR1 and CDR2 (germline): MNHEY, SMNVEV (reference sequence).